This T cell receptor (beta chain) stems from a study of human thymus T cells. The length of the CDR3 is 16 residues. Per germline, CDR1 SGHTA and CDR2 FQGNSA. V lost 1 base and J 0 bases, leaving 9 bases between the germline ends. Surgeons resected thymus tissue during corrective heart surgery. Assay used: immunoSEQ multiplex PCR; TCRdb lists only in-frame clones, some missing. The sample shows about 78,000 clones, roughly 97% of them seen only once. J is TRBJ2-2 and V is TRBV7-2; D is tentatively TRBD1 or TRBD2 (5 bases each). Sequencing was done on a sample of thymus tissue. This TCR was recovered from a boy in the first two years of life with a congenital heart defect but otherwise immunologically healthy. CDR3 in DNA: TGTGCCAGCAGCTTAGATCGGGGCTCGAACACCGGGGAGCTGTTTTTT. Its translation: CASSLDRGSNTGELFF.